This T cell receptor beta chain was recorded in a study of shared clonotypes between healthy human individuals. As defined, naive CD8 cells were CD45RO-negative and positively selected for CCR7, with terminally differentiated effector memory CD45RA+ cells excluded. This clone has a single count. Its target is not known. Study observations and caveats: Generation probability values for non-shared clonotypes were lower than those for clonotypes shared by all four donors. Expectations were that clonotype sharing among donors would be affected by sequencing depth.

Execution of the assay was at deep level. In the original analysis: Junction-only immunoSEQ data arrived without quality scores, meaning filtering differed. Sequenced by immunoSEQ multiplex PCR; TCRdb stores in-frame clones only, minus some. The V and J calls and the clone size are those of that table, but D and trimming were determined from the DNA. The sample shows around 2.1 million clones, just over 90% of them seen only once. The CDR3 sequence is 15 residues long. V was pared by 5 bases and J by 6 bases, with 11 bases of the junction left unmatched. Germline CDR1 is LNHDA and CDR2 is SQIVND (reference sequence).

This receptor was taken from a man younger than 35 in good health. Some clones in this sample may be carry-over from other donors' samples. Sequenced: naive CD8+ T cells from PBMCs. The V gene is TRBV19, the J gene TRBJ2-3; 7 bases align to TRBD1. CDR3 bases: TGTGCCAGTAGTCTCTACAGGGGAAGGGCGGATACGCAGTATTTT. Translation gives CASSLYRGRADTQYF.